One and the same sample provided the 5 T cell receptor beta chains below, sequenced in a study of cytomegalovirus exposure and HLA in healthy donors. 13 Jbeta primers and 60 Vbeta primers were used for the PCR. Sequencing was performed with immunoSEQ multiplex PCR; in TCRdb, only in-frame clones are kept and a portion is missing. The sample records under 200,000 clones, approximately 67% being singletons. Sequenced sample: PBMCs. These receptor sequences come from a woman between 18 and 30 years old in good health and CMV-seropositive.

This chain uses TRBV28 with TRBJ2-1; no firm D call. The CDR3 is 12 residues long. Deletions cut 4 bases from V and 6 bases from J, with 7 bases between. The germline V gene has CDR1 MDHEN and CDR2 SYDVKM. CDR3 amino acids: CASSSGSNEQFF. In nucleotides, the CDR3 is TGTGCCAGCAGTTCAGGATCCAATGAGCAGTTCTTC.

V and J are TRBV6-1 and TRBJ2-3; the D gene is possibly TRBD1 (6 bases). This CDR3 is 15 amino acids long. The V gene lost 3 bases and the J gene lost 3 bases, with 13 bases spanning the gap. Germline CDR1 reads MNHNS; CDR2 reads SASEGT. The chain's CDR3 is CASSDKQGFTDTQYF. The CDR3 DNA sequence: TGTGCCAGCAGTGATAAACAGGGTTTTACAGATACGCAGTATTTT.

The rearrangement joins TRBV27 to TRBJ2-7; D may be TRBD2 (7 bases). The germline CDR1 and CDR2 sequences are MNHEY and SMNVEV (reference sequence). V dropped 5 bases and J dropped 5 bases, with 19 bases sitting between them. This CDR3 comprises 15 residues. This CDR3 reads CASSPILGGANEQYF. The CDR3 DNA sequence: TGTGCCAGCAGTCCCATCCTAGGGGGGGCCAACGAGCAGTACTTC.

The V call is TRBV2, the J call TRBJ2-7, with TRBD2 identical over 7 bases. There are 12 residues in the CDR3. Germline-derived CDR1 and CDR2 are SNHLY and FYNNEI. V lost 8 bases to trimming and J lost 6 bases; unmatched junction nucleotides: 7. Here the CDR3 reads CASGRERGEQYF. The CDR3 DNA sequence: TGTGCCAGCGGGAGAGAGCGGGGCGAGCAGTACTTC.

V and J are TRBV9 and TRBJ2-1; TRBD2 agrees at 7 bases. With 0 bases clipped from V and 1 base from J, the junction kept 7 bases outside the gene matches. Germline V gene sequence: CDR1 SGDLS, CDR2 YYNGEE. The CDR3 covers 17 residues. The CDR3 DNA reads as TGTGCCAGCAGCGTAGTGACGGGAGGAGGTTCCTACAATGAGCAGTTCTTC. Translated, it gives CASSVVTGGGSYNEQFF.